Listed below are T cell receptor beta chains from one sample, sequenced in a study of control samples from healthy donors and cancer patients. The repertoire was sequenced with immunoSEQ multiplex PCR; TCRdb's copy has only in-frame clones and lacks some. The sample lists 110,000 or so clones, around 89% occurring once. The sequenced sample consisted of blood. These receptors originate from a woman between 45 and 65 years old in good health. Each CDR3 is given with its conserved first and last residue. A D gene is named only where the DNA matches it firmly. The listing skips clone size in some rows; elsewhere it reads once, few, many or a size class.

clone_size,d_call,v_call,j_call,cdr3_nt,cdr3_aa
few,-,TRBV9,TRBJ1-2,TGTGCCAGCAGTCGTTCTGGGACACCACTTCGTGGCTACACCTTC,CASSRSGTPLRGYTF
few,-,TRBV18,TRBJ1-5,TGTGCCAGCTCACCTCTCCCCCCGACGGGCAATCAGCCCCAGCATTTT,CASSPLPPTGNQPQHF
few,-,TRBV12-3/TRBV12-4,TRBJ1-1,TGTGCCAGCAGTTTTCAGCTAAACACTGAAGCTTTCTTT,CASSFQLNTEAFF
-,-,TRBV7-8,TRBJ1-1,TGTGCCAGCAGCTCAGGGCGATTGCCGAACACTGAAGCTTTCTTT,CASSSGRLPNTEAFF
-,-,TRBV24-1,TRBJ2-3,TGTGCCACTTCAGGGGATATAACAGATACGCAGTATTTT,CATSGDITDTQYF
-,-,TRBV30,TRBJ1-1,TGTGCCTGGAGTGTCACATCGACAGGAGACTACACTGAAGCTTTCTTT,CAWSVTSTGDYTEAFF
-,-,TRBV10-3,TRBJ2-5,TGTGCCATCAGTGAACCACGGGACATAAAGACCCAGTACTTC,CAISEPRDIKTQYF
once,-,TRBV2,TRBJ1-2,TGTGCCAGCAGCTCGACAATAGGCTATGGCTACACCTTC,CASSSTIGYGYTF
once,TRBD1,TRBV15,TRBJ2-5,TGTGCCACCAGCAGAGCCGGGACAGTACTCAGGGAGACCCAGTACTTC,CATSRAGTVLRETQYF
once,-,TRBV5-1,TRBJ1-1,TGCGCCAGCAGCTTGGAACTCGGGACGTTGAACACTGAAGCTTTCTTT,CASSLELGTLNTEAFF
-,-,TRBV15,TRBJ2-1,TGTGCCACCAGCAGTGTTAGGCTCAACTCCTACAATGAGCAGTTCTTC,CATSSVRLNSYNEQFF
once,-,TRBV5-8,TRBJ2-1,TGTGCCAGCAGACCGTGGACCGTAGACTCCTACAATGAGCAGTTCTTC,CASRPWTVDSYNEQFF
-,-,TRBV5-1,TRBJ2-1,TGCGCCAGCGGGGGACACAATGAGCAGTTCTTC,CASGGHNEQFF
-,TRBD1,TRBV19,TRBJ1-3,TGTGCCAGTAGGCTCAGGGGGCATTCACGGAACACCATATATTTT,CASRLRGHSRNTIYF
-,-,TRBV20-1,TRBJ1-2,TGCAGTGCTAGGGGCTACACCTTC,CSARGYTF
-,-,TRBV3-1/TRBV3-2,TRBJ1-3,TGTGCCAGCAGCCACGGCGGAACGGGAGGAAACACCATATATTTT,CASSHGGTGGNTIYF
-,-,TRBV4-3,TRBJ1-2,TGCGCCAGCAGCCTAATTCAGGGTTTACGCGGCTACACCTTC,CASSLIQGLRGYTF
-,-,TRBV5-6,TRBJ2-5,TGTGCCAGCAGGCTAGGACGGATCCAAGAGACCCAGTACTTC,CASRLGRIQETQYF
once,TRBD2,TRBV5-4,TRBJ2-1,TGTGCCAGTTCAGGGAGGGTAGAAAACGAGCAGTTCTTC,CASSGRVENEQFF
-,-,TRBV5-6,TRBJ1-2,TGTGCCAGCAGGTTGCGGGACTCCTTGTTCTATGGCTACACCTTC,CASRLRDSLFYGYTF
-,-,TRBV5-1,TRBJ2-1,TGCGCCAGCAGCTCCCCCCAGGGCCAACGGTCCTACAATGAGCAGTTCTTC,CASSSPQGQRSYNEQFF
-,-,TRBV30,TRBJ1-6,TGTGCCTGGACTGCAGCTTTAACAAGCTCCTATAATTCACCCCTCCACTTT,CAWTAALTSSYNSPLHF
-,-,TRBV21-1,TRBJ1-5,TGTGCCAGCAGCCCCGAGGTTGGGTATAGCAATCAGCCCCAGCATTTT,CASSPEVGYSNQPQHF
-,TRBD2,TRBV7-2,TRBJ2-3,TGTGCCAGCACCCCGGGGGGACCCCGGGCAGATACGCAGTATTTT,CASTPGGPRADTQYF
-,TRBD1,TRBV7-2,TRBJ1-5,TGTGCCAGCAGCGCGAGGACAGGGCGACAATCAGCCCAGCATTTT,CASSARTGRQSAQHF
-,-,TRBV12-1,TRBJ2-1,TGTGCCAGCAGCTTTGTTGAAGTAGCGGGAGTGGTGTACAATGAGCAGTTCTTC,CASSFVEVAGVVYNEQFF
-,TRBD1,TRBV24-1,TRBJ1-3,TGTGCCACCAGTCAGGGGGTCGGTCCGAACACCATATATTTT,CATSQGVGPNTIYF
-,-,TRBV24-1,TRBJ2-5,TGTGCCACCAGGGACCGGACCCAAGAGACCCAGTACTTC,CATRDRTQETQYF
-,-,TRBV6-2/TRBV6-3,TRBJ2-2,TGTGCCAGCAGTCGCAATACGTACACCGGGGAGCTGTTTTTT,CASSRNTYTGELFF
-,TRBD1,TRBV29-1,TRBJ1-2,TGCAGCGTTGGACAGGGGGCGGGAGGCTACACCTTC,CSVGQGAGGYTF
-,-,TRBV18,TRBJ1-5,TGTGCCAGCTCACCCGGGACTAGCAATCAGCCCCAGCATTTT,CASSPGTSNQPQHF
-,-,TRBV3-1/TRBV3-2,TRBJ2-4,TGTGCCAGCAGTCGGACGAAGGACATTCAGTACTTC,CASSRTKDIQYF
-,-,TRBV27,TRBJ2-2,TGTGCCAGCAGGGACGGACGGGGCGGGGAGCTGTTTTTT,CASRDGRGGELFF
-,TRBD1,TRBV30,TRBJ1-1,TGTGCCTGGCGCTCCAGGGGGCCTGAAGCTTTCTTT,CAWRSRGPEAFF
few,TRBD1,TRBV5-1,TRBJ2-1,TGCGCCAGCAGCTCGGTGGACAGGACATCCTACAATGAGCAGTTCTTC,CASSSVDRTSYNEQFF
-,TRBD1,TRBV5-1,TRBJ2-1,TGCGCCAGCAGCTTAATAATGACAGGAGACAGGGGGGGTGTGGAGCAGTTCTTC,CASSLIMTGDRGGVEQFF
-,-,TRBV7-9,TRBJ2-1,TGTGCCAGCAGCTTAGAGGGCAATGAGCAGTTCTTC,CASSLEGNEQFF
-,TRBD1,TRBV6-5,TRBJ1-6,TGTGCCAGCAGAGGGACAGGGGAACCTTCACCCCTCCACTTT,CASRGTGEPSPLHF
-,TRBD2,TRBV28,TRBJ2-5,TGTGCCAGCACCTCCCGGGTTCTAGCGGGGGTACAAGAGACCCAGTACTTC,CASTSRVLAGVQETQYF
-,TRBD2,TRBV9,TRBJ2-5,TGTGCCAGTACCGCGGGGGGTCAAGAGACCCAGTACTTC,CASTAGGQETQYF
-,-,TRBV19,TRBJ2-2,TGTGCCAGTCAACGATCACTCGCGAACACCGGGGAGCTGTTTTTT,CASQRSLANTGELFF
-,-,TRBV6-5,TRBJ1-6,TGTGCCAGCAGTTACCACCCCTCGGCGGTTTCACCCCTCCACTTT,CASSYHPSAVSPLHF
-,TRBD1,TRBV25-1,TRBJ1-1,TGTGCCAGCAGTCCCGCAGGGGGGCACACTGAAGCTTTCTTT,CASSPAGGHTEAFF
-,TRBD2,TRBV7-3,TRBJ2-3,TGTGCCAGCAGCTCCTTAGCGGGTCCGCAGTATTTT,CASSSLAGPQYF
-,TRBD2,TRBV4-3,TRBJ2-5,TGCGCCAGCAGCCCGGGACTAGCGGGGCGTGAGACCCAGTACTTC,CASSPGLAGRETQYF
once,-,TRBV4-1,TRBJ1-1,TGCGCCAGCGGCCGGCGGGGGTCACCGGGGATTGTAGCTTTCTTT,CASGRRGSPGIVAFF
-,-,TRBV27,TRBJ1-2,TGTGCCAGCAGCGAATACAGGCCTTCTAACTATGGCTACACCTTC,CASSEYRPSNYGYTF
once,-,TRBV24-1,TRBJ2-1,TGTGCCACCAGTGATTTTCCGGGTTCCTACAATGAGCAGTTCTTC,CATSDFPGSYNEQFF
-,-,TRBV6-5,TRBJ2-1,TGTGCCAGCAGCGGGGCCTACAATGAGCAGTTCTTC,CASSGAYNEQFF
few,TRBD2,TRBV4-1,TRBJ2-2,TGCGCCAGCAGCCAATTGGGACTAGGCGGCGGGGAGCTGTTTTTT,CASSQLGLGGGELFF
-,TRBD2,TRBV5-1,TRBJ2-1,TGCGCCAGCAGCTTGGCTCTAGCGGGAGGCTGGTCCTACAATGAGCAGTTCTTC,CASSLALAGGWSYNEQFF
few,-,TRBV5-4,TRBJ1-1,TGTGCCAGCAGCATAACAGGGTACACTGAAGCTTTCTTT,CASSITGYTEAFF
-,-,TRBV4-3,TRBJ1-4,TGCGCCAGCAGCCAAGAAGGCGCCAGAGCGAATGAAAAACTGTTTTTT,CASSQEGARANEKLFF
-,-,TRBV30,TRBJ1-5,TGTGCCTGGAGTGGCAGGGGCGGCAATCAGCCCCAGCATTTT,CAWSGRGGNQPQHF
once,-,TRBV7-8,TRBJ2-7,TGTGCCAGCAGCTTCGACAGGCGTGCCTACGAGCAGTACTTC,CASSFDRRAYEQYF
-,-,TRBV7-2,TRBJ2-4,TGTGCCAGCAGCTTCAGGGGGGGGTCGTTAGCCAAAAACATTCAGTACTTC,CASSFRGGSLAKNIQYF
few,TRBD1,TRBV7-3,TRBJ2-2,TGTGCCAGCAGCTTAAAAGGGGGCTGGACCGGGGAGCTGTTTTTT,CASSLKGGWTGELFF
-,-,TRBV11-3,TRBJ2-2,TGTGCCAGCAGTTCCCGTGGGGCAGGGGTGCCCAGGGAGCTGTTTTTT,CASSSRGAGVPRELFF
-,-,TRBV7-9,TRBJ2-7,TGTGCCAGCAGCTTAGTTCACAGGAGTATGGGATACGAGCAGTACTTC,CASSLVHRSMGYEQYF